The 25 T cell receptor beta chains below come from one sample, sequenced in a study of siplizumab effects on memory and regulatory T cells. Using immunoSEQ multiplex PCR, the repertoire was profiled, and TCRdb retains in-frame clones only, with some absent. The sample contains about 100,000 clones, about 95% of which appear only once. The sequenced sample consisted of Tregs sorted from blood. These receptors were taken from a human donor in good health.

This clone turned up a few times. J is TRBJ2-2 and V is TRBV7-2; no reliable D call. The length of the CDR3 is 13 residues. Germline CDR1 reads SGHTA; CDR2 reads FQGNSA. V was trimmed by 4 bases and J by 6 bases, leaving 9 bases between them. The CDR3 nucleotides read TGTGCCAGCAGCTATTTAGGGCCCGGGGAGCTGTTTTTT. Its translation is CASSYLGPGELFF. Variable domain in full (rest from reference TRBV7-2 and TRBJ2-2): GAGVSQSPSNKVTEKGKDVELRCDPISGHTALYWYRQSLGQGLEFLIYFQGNSAPDKSGLPSDRFSAERTGGSVSTLTIQRTQQEDSAVYLCASSYLGPGELFFGEGSRLTVL.

V gene TRBV18 combines with J gene TRBJ2-6; D gene unclear. CDR1 is KGHSH, CDR2 LQKENI, per germline. The CDR3 sequence is 15 residues long. V was cut by 3 bases and J by 1 base, with 7 bases left in between. This CDR3 is CASSPSLSGANVLTF. The DNA of the CDR3 is TGTGCCAGCTCACCCAGCCTATCTGGGGCCAACGTCCTGACTTTC.

This chain uses TRBV7-6 with TRBJ2-5; D perhaps matches TRBD2 (6 bases). The V end lost 1 base, the J end lost 2 bases, and 14 bases lay between the germline ends. Germline CDR1 SGHVS, CDR2 FNYEAQ. There are 16 residues in the CDR3. The CDR3 DNA is TGTGCCAGCAGCTTAGATTCCCGGGACTTACAAGAGACCCAGTACTTC. It translates to CASSLDSRDLQETQYF.

This clone was detected once. J is TRBJ2-7 and V is TRBV7-8; a possible D gene is TRBD1 (6 bases). Germline V gene sequence: CDR1 SGHVS, CDR2 FQNEAQ. The CDR3 contains 13 residues. V lost 6 bases and J 0 bases, leaving 9 bases between the germline ends. The CDR3 DNA follows: TGTGCCAGCAGGGCGACAGGCTCCTACGAGCAGTACTTC. This codes for CASRATGSYEQYF.

J is TRBJ2-7 and V is TRBV30; D might be TRBD2 (7 bases). Trimming took off 0 bases at V and 2 bases at J, with 26 bases between the two ends. CDR1 is GTSNPN, CDR2 SVGIG, per germline (reference sequence). CDR3 length: 19 amino acids. The DNA for the CDR3 is TGTGCCTGGAGTGTAAAGAGGGGGGGTTGGGGATCCCTCCCCTACGAGCAGTACTTC. Protein product: CAWSVKRGGWGSLPYEQYF. Full variable domain (rest looked up from reference TRBV30 and TRBJ2-7): SQTIHQWPATLVQPVGSPLSLECTVEGTSNPNLYWYRQAAGRGLQLLFYSVGIGQISSEVPQNLSASRPQDRQFILSSKKLLLSDSGFYLCAWSVKRGGWGSLPYEQYFGPGTRLTVT.

This sequence joins TRBV9 and TRBJ2-1; 7 bases map to TRBD1. Germline-derived CDR1 and CDR2 are SGDLS and YYNGEE. The CDR3 is made up of 15 amino acids. V dropped 0 bases and J dropped 6; count of bases not matched to a gene: 6. CDR3 nucleotide sequence: TGTGCCAGCAGCGTAGGAGACAGGGCCCTCAATGAGCAGTTCTTC. As protein: CASSVGDRALNEQFF.

V is TRBV30 and J is TRBJ1-5; 7 bases line up with TRBD1. The CDR3 sequence is 13 residues long. Germline V gene lookup returns CDR1 GTSNPN and CDR2 SVGIG (reference sequence). V dropped 5 bases and J dropped 1; count of bases not matched to a gene: 2. CDR3 sequence: CAWGGQSNQPQHF. As DNA, the CDR3 is TGTGCCTGGGGGGGACAGAGCAATCAGCCCCAGCATTTT.

DNA of the CDR3: TGTGCCAGCAGCTGGACGGGGACAACCTTTAAAGGGGCCAACGTCCTGACTTTC. Protein sequence: CASSWTGTTFKGANVLTF. This chain connects TRBV7-3 to TRBJ2-6, with D perhaps matching TRBD1 (6 bases). Germline CDR1 reads SGHTA; CDR2 reads FQGTGA. V was pared by 4 bases and J by 4 bases, with 20 bases between. This CDR3 comprises 18 residues.

The chain uses TRBV28 and TRBJ1-4; tentative D call: TRBD1 (5 bases). Deletions cut 5 bases from V and 10 bases from J, with 23 bases between. This CDR3 spans 16 amino acids. From germline, CDR1 is MDHEN and CDR2 SYDVKM. The DNA for the CDR3 is TGTGCCAGCAGTCTAATCCGACCTGACAGTGGGGGAAAACTGTTTTTT. This codes for CASSLIRPDSGGKLFF.

J is TRBJ2-7 and V is TRBV7-9, with D possibly called TRBD1 or TRBD2 (7 bases each). Looked up from germline, CDR1 is SEHNR and CDR2 is FQNEAQ (reference sequence). The CDR3 has 15 residues. V lost 0 bases to trimming and J lost 7 bases, with 16 bases between them. The CDR3 region has the DNA TGTGCCAGCAGCTTAGCGGCAGGGGGGGATGTAGAGCAGTACTTC. This codes for CASSLAAGGDVEQYF.

This chain joins TRBV2 and TRBJ2-1, with unresolved D. Trimming removed 3 bases at V and 4 bases at J, with 13 bases between. The CDR3 is 15 amino acids. Germline CDR1 SNHLY, CDR2 FYNNEI. CDR3 protein: CASSDLYRLYNEQFF. In nucleotides, the CDR3 is TGTGCCAGCAGTGACTTGTATCGTCTGTACAATGAGCAGTTCTTC.

This chain connects TRBV19 to TRBJ1-2; possible D gene TRBD1, 5 bases. Trimming shortened V by 8 bases and J by 2 bases, and 18 bases separated the two germline ends. The CDR3 has 15 amino acids. Germline CDR1 and CDR2: LNHDA and SQIVND (reference sequence). The CDR3 spells CASGRLAGKNYGYTF. Here the CDR3 DNA reads TGTGCCAGTGGCCGCCTTGCAGGGAAGAACTATGGCTACACCTTC.

This clone was seen a single time. This chain uses TRBV5-5 with TRBJ1-5; 8 bases match TRBD1. V was clipped by 4 bases and J by 9 bases; unmatched bases: 3. The CDR3 sequence is 12 residues long. Germline CDR1 and CDR2: SGHKS and YYEKEE (reference sequence). CDR3 amino acids: CASSTDRGPQHF. CDR3 sequence (DNA): TGTGCCAGCAGCACAGACAGGGGGCCCCAGCATTTT.

This chain links TRBV27 with TRBJ2-3, with D perhaps matching TRBD2 (5 bases). The germline V gene has CDR1 MNHEY and CDR2 SMNVEV (reference sequence). The V and J ends lost 6 bases and 5 bases respectively, with 15 bases between them. This CDR3 contains 14 residues. This CDR3 reads CASSPRAGLDTQYF. The CDR3 DNA sequence: TGTGCCAGCAGCCCAAGGGCGGGCTTAGATACGCAGTATTTT.

The genes are TRBV19 and TRBJ1-1, with unresolved D. The CDR3 length is 15 residues. Germline lookup yields CDR1 LNHDA and CDR2 SQIVND (reference sequence). V was pared by 1 base and J by 3 bases, with 12 bases between. CDR3 in DNA: TGTGCCAGTAGTATAGGTCGGAAGGGATACACTGAAGCTTTCTTT. Translating it yields CASSIGRKGYTEAFF.

The chain links TRBV5-6 to TRBJ2-6, with D possibly being TRBD1 (6 bases). From germline, CDR1 is SGHDT and CDR2 YYEEEE. The ends were cut back, 4 bases at V and 0 bases at J, with 17 bases in the middle. This CDR3 is built from 18 residues. The CDR3 DNA is TGTGCCAGCAGCCCTCGCCCAGGGGTTATCTCTGGGGCCAACGTCCTGACTTTC. This sequence encodes CASSPRPGVISGANVLTF.

The chain uses TRBV6-5 and TRBJ2-1; 8 bases fit TRBD2. This CDR3 is 13 amino acids long. V shed 4 bases and J 8 bases; nucleotides not matched to a gene: 4. Germline V gives CDR1 MNHEY, CDR2 SVGAGI. The CDR3 sequence is CASSSWREDEQFF. In DNA form, the CDR3 reads TGTGCCAGCAGTTCGTGGCGGGAGGATGAGCAGTTCTTC.

This chain joins TRBV7-7 and TRBJ2-2; no clear D. The CDR3 loop spans 15 amino acids. V lost 5 bases, J lost 4 bases, and 14 bases lay in between. The germline CDR1 and CDR2 sequences are SSHAT and FNYEAQ (reference sequence). The DNA for the CDR3 is TGTGCCAGCAGCCTGACGACCGATCCCACCGGGGAGCTGTTTTTT. It specifies CASSLTTDPTGELFF.

This clone was picked up one time. V and J are TRBV7-9 and TRBJ2-1; a possible D gene is TRBD2 (6 bases). Germline CDR1 is SEHNR and CDR2 is FQNEAQ (reference sequence). The CDR3 sequence is 14 residues long. The V end was cut by 4 bases, the J end by 6 bases, with 13 bases between. CDR3 DNA: TGTGCCAGCAGCTCGACTAGGGAAGGCAATGAGCAGTTCTTC. It encodes CASSSTREGNEQFF.

The chain carries TRBV18 and TRBJ1-1, with 7 bases lining up with TRBD1. This CDR3 is built from 14 residues. The germline V gene has CDR1 KGHSH and CDR2 LQKENI. The V and J ends lost 7 bases and 1 base, in that order; junction bases with no gene match: 6. The CDR3 here is CASFARGGNTEAFF. The CDR3 DNA is TGTGCCAGCTTCGCCAGGGGGGGGAACACTGAAGCTTTCTTT.

This rearrangement joins TRBV11-2 to TRBJ2-7; a weak D match, TRBD1 (6 bases). CDR3 length equals 14 residues. The V end lost 5 bases, the J end lost 6 bases, and 17 bases lay between the germline ends. The germline V gene encodes CDR1 SGHAT and CDR2 FQNNGV. CDR3 loop: CASSADRRLSEQYF. The CDR3 DNA reads as TGTGCCAGCAGCGCGGACAGAAGGTTGTCCGAGCAGTACTTC.

This sequence joins TRBV5-5 and TRBJ1-4; D not resolved. CDR1 is SGHKS, CDR2 YYEKEE, per germline (reference sequence). Trimming took off 2 bases at V and 5 bases at J, with 10 bases between the two ends. The CDR3 contains 14 residues. In DNA form, the CDR3 reads TGTGCCAGCAGCTTTTACACCGGAAATGAAAAACTGTTTTTT. Translating gives CASSFYTGNEKLFF.

The chain links TRBV6-6 to TRBJ1-3; D not certain. The CDR3 is 16 residues long. The V gene lost 2 bases and the J gene lost 0 bases, with 11 bases spanning the gap. CDR1 MNHNY and CDR2 SVGAGI come from the germline V gene (reference sequence). The CDR3, as DNA: TGTGCCAGCAGTTACCGGCGAACCGACTCTGGAAACACCATATATTTT. Protein product: CASSYRRTDSGNTIYF.

This clone is a singleton in its sample. The chain has TRBV11-1 and TRBJ2-1; D is possibly TRBD1 or TRBD2 (6 bases each). V lost 11 bases and J lost 10, with 15 bases in between. CDR3 length: 11 residues. Per germline, CDR1 SGHAT and CDR2 FQDESV (reference sequence). The CDR3 nucleotides read TGTGCCGTCCGGGGGCGCTTCGAGCAGTTCTTC. Translation: CAVRGRFEQFF. Supplemented by reference TRBV11-1 and TRBJ2-1, the full variable domain reads EAEVAQSPRYKITEKSQAVAFWCDPISGHATLYWYRQILGQGPELLVQFQDESVVDDSQLPKDRFSAERLKGVDSTLKIQPAELGDSAMYLCAVRGRFEQFFGPGTRLTVL.

In its sample, this clone was seen a few times. V usage is TRBV11-2 and J usage is TRBJ2-5; no clear D. Germline V gene sequence: CDR1 SGHAT, CDR2 FQNNGV. Trimming removed 1 base from V and 5 bases from J, with 14 bases in between. This CDR3 is built from 15 residues. The DNA for the CDR3 is TGTGCCAGCAGCTTAGGTGCGAGTCGGACGGAGACCCAGTACTTC. Translating it yields CASSLGASRTETQYF.